The subject of this entry is one TCR beta chain. Using RNA transcripts as the source, TCR beta CDR3 regions were amplified. RT-PCR in the first round (using the HTBI primer set) targeted the TCR CDR3. TCRdb re-derived calls from the multiplex PCR reads in MiXCR, one entry per CDR3 protein. The sample has 500,000 to 550,000 distinct CDR3 sequences, roughly 21% seen once. The data stem from a study of T cells in Graves' hyperthyroidism and ophthalmopathy. The CDR3 covers 16 residues. Germline values: CDR1 MDHEN, CDR2 SYDVKM. V trimming: 1 base; J trimming: 10 bases; junction bases outside the gene matches: 7.

The V gene is TRBV28, the J gene TRBJ2-3; 14 bases agree with TRBD2. This sequence was found in a middle-aged man with Graves' ophthalmopathy. Sequencing was performed on blood. CDR3 amino acids: CASSLYGTSGSWAQYF. The CDR3 region has the DNA TGTGCCAGCAGTTTATATGGGACTAGCGGGAGTTGGGCGCAGTATTTT. The full variable domain, in which reference TRBV28 and TRBJ2-3 provide the parts outside the CDR3, is DVKVTQSSRYLVKRTGEKVFLECVQDMDHENMFWYRQDPGLGLRLIYFSYDVKMKEKGDIPEGYSVSREKKERFSLILESASTNQTSMYLCASSLYGTSGSWAQYFGPGTRLTVL.